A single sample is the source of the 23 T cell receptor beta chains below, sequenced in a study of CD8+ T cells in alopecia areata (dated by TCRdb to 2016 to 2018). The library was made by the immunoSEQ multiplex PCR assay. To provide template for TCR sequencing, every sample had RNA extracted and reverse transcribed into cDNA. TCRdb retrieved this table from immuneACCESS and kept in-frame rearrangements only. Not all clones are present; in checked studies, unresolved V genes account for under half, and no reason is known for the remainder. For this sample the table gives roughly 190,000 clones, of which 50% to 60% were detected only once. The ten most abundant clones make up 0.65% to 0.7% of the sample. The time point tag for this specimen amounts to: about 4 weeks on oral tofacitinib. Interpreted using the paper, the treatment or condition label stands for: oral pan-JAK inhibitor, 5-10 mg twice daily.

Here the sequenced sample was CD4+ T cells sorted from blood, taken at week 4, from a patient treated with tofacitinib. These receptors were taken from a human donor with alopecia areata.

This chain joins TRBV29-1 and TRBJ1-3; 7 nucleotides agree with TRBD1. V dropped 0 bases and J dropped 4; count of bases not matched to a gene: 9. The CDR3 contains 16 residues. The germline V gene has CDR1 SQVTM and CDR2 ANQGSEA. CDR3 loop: CSVEEGAGGLGNTIYF. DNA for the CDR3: TGCAGCGTTGAAGAGGGCGCAGGGGGGCTCGGAAACACCATATATTTT.

Here the CDR3 reads CSVLDRRGSGELFF. The CDR3 nucleotides read TGCAGCGTTCTTGACAGACGTGGGTCCGGGGAGCTGTTTTTT. The J gene is TRBJ2-2, the V gene TRBV29-1, with D maybe TRBD1 (5 bases). The CDR3 has 14 amino acids. Between the trimmed V and J ends, which lost 5 bases and 6 bases, there was a span of 16 bases. Germline lookup yields CDR1 SQVTM and CDR2 ANQGSEA.

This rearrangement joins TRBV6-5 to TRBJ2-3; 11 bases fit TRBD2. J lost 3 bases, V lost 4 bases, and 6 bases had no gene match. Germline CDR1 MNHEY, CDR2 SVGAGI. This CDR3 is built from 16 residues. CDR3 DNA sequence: TGTGCCAGCAGTTCCACTAGCGGGAGTCGGACAGATACGCAGTATTTT. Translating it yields CASSSTSGSRTDTQYF.

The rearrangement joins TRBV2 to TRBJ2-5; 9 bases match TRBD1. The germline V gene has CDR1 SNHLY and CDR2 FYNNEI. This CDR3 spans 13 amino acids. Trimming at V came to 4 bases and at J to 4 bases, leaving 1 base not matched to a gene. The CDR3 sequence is CASSGTGAETQYF. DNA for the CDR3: TGTGCCAGCAGTGGGACAGGGGCAGAGACCCAGTACTTC.

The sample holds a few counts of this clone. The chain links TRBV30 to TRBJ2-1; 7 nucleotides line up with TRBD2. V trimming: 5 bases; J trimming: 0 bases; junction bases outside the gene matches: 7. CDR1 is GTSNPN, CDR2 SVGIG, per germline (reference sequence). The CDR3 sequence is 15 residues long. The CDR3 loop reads CAWAGTKSSYNEQFF. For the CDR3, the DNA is TGTGCCTGGGCCGGGACTAAAAGCTCCTACAATGAGCAGTTCTTC.

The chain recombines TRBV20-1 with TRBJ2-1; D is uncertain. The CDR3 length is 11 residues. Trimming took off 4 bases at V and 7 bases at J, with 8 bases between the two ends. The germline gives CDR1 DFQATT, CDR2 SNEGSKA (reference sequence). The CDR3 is CSAIRVNEQFF. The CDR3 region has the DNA TGCAGTGCTATCAGAGTTAATGAGCAGTTCTTC.

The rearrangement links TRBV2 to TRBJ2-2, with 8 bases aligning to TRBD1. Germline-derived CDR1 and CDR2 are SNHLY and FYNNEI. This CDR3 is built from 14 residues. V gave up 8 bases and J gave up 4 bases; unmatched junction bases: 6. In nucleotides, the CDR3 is TGTGCCAGCGGATGGGACAGGATCACCGGGGAGCTGTTTTTT. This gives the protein CASGWDRITGELFF. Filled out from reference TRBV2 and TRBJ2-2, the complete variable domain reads EPEVTQTPSHQVTQMGQEVILRCVPISNHLYFYWYRQILGQKVEFLVSFYNNEISEKSEIFDDQFSVERPDGSNFTLKIRSTKLEDSAMYFCASGWDRITGELFFGEGSRLTVL.

The CDR3: CASSPPGTGNEQYF. Written as DNA, the CDR3 is TGTGCCAGCAGTCCACCCGGGACAGGGAACGAGCAGTACTTC. The chain uses TRBV6-5 and TRBJ2-7; 9 nucleotides align to TRBD1. The length of the CDR3 is 14 residues. The germline gives CDR1 MNHEY, CDR2 SVGAGI. The junction had 7 bases not matched to a gene; V was cut back by 5 bases and J by 5 bases.

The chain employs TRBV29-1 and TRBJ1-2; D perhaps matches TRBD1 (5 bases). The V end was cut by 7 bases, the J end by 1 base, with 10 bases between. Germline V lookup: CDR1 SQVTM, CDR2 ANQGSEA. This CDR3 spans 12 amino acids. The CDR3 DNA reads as TGCAGCGGACGGGACTTTAACTATGGCTACACCTTC. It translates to CSGRDFNYGYTF.

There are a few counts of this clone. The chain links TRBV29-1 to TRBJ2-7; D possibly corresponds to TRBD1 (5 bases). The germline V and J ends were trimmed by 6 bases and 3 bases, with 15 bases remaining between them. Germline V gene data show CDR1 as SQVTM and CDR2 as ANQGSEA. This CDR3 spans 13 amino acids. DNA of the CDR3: TGCAGCGTAGGGCGCAGGGCCAACTACGAGCAGTACTTC. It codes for CSVGRRANYEQYF.

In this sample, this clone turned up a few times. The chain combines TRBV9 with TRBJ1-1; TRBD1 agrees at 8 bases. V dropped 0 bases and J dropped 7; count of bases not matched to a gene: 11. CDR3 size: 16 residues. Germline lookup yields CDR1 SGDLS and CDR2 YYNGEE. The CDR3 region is CASSVVGGGQGGEAFF. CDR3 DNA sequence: TGTGCCAGCAGCGTAGTCGGGGGCGGACAGGGCGGTGAAGCTTTCTTT.

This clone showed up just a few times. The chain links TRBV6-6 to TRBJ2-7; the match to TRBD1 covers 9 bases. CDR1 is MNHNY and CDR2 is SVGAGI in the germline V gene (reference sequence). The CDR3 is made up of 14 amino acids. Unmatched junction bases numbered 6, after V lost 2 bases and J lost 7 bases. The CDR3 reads CASSYTGQGNEQYF. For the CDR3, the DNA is TGTGCCAGCAGTTACACAGGACAGGGGAATGAGCAGTACTTC.

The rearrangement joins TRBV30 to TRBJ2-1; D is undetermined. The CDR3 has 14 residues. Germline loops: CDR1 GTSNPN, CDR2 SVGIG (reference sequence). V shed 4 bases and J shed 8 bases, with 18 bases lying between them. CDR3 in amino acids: CAWTGGPSPHEQFF. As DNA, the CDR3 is TGTGCCTGGACGGGTGGGCCATCTCCTCATGAGCAGTTCTTC.

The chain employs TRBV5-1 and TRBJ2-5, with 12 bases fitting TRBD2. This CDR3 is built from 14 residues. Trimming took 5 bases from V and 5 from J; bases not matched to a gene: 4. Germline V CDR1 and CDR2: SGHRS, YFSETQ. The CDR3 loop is CASRSTSGGETQYF. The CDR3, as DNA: TGCGCCAGCAGGTCGACTAGCGGGGGCGAGACCCAGTACTTC.

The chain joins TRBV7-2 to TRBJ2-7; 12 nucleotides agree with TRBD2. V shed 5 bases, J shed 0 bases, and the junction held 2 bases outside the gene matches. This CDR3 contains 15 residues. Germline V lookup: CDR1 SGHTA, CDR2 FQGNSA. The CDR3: CASSRTSGNSYEQYF. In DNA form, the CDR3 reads TGTGCCAGCAGCCGGACTAGCGGGAACTCCTACGAGCAGTACTTC.

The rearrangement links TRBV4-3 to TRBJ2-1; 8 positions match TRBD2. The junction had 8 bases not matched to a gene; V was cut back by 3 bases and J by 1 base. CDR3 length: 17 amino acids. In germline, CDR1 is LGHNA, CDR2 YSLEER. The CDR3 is CASSQNARLASYNEQFF. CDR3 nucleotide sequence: TGCGCCAGCAGCCAGAACGCTAGACTAGCGTCCTACAATGAGCAGTTCTTC.

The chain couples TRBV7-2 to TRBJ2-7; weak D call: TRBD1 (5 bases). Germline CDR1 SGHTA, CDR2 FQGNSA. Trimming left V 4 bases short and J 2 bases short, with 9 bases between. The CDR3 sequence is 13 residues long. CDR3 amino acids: CASSSRQTYEQYF. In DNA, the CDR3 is TGTGCCAGCAGCTCCCGACAGACCTACGAGCAGTACTTC. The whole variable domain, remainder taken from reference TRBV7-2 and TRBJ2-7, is GAGVSQSPSNKVTEKGKDVELRCDPISGHTALYWYRQSLGQGLEFLIYFQGNSAPDKSGLPSDRFSAERTGGSVSTLTIQRTQQEDSAVYLCASSSRQTYEQYFGPGTRLTVT.

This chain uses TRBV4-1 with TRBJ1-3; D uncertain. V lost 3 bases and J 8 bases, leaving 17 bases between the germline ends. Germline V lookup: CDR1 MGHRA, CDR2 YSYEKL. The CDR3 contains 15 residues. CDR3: CASSQRTGAGYTIYF. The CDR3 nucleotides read TGCGCCAGCAGCCAGCGGACGGGAGCGGGATACACCATATATTTT.

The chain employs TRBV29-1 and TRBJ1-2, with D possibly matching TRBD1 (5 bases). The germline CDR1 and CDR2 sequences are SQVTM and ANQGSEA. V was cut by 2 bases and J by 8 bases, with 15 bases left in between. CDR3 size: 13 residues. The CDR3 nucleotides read TGCAGCGTTGAACGAATGTCCCAGGGCGGCTACACCTTC. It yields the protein CSVERMSQGGYTF.

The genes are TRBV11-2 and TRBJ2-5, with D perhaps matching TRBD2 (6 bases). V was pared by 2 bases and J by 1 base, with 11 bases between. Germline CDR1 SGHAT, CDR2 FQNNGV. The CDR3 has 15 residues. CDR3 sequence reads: CASSLRQTSQETQYF. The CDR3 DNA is TGTGCCAGCAGCTTACGCCAGACTAGCCAAGAGACCCAGTACTTC.

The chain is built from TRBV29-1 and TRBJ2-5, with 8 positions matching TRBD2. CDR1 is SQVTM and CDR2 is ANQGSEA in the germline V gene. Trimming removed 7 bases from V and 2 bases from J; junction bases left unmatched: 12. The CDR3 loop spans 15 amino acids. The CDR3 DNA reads TGCAGCGCCCGGGGGGGTTCTACGTCTCAAGAGACCCAGTACTTC. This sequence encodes CSARGGSTSQETQYF.

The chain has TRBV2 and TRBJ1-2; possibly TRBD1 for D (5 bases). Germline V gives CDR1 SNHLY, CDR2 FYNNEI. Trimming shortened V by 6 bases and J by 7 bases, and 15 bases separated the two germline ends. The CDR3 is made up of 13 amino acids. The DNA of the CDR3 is TGTGCCAGCAGCGCGGGGCCCAGAAGTGGCTACACCTTC. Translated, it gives CASSAGPRSGYTF.

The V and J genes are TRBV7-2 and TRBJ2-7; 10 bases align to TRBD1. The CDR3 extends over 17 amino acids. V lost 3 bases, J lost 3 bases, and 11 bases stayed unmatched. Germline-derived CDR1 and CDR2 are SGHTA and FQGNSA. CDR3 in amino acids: CASSLHQAGTGVYEQYF. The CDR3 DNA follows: TGTGCCAGCAGCTTGCACCAAGCGGGGACAGGGGTCTACGAGCAGTACTTC.